Described below is a single T cell receptor (beta chain) sequence and its context. This sample is part of a study of T cells in localized non-small cell lung cancer. Only in-frame clones appear in the TCRdb table, and some are missing; sequencing was by immunoSEQ multiplex PCR. The top ten clones hold roughly 15% of a sample with tens of thousands of clones, 80% to 90% of them seen once. The specimen was peripheral blood, collected before any cancer treatment. The sequence was collected from a man aged 35 to 69 with stage I squamous cell lung carcinoma.

CDR3 amino acids: CSVVPSGGATDTQYF. CDR3 sequence (DNA): TGCAGCGTTGTACCTAGCGGGGGGGCCACGGATACGCAGTATTTT. The rearrangement uses TRBV29-1 and TRBJ2-3, with 12 nucleotides matching TRBD2. CDR3 length: 15 residues. V shed 4 bases and J 6 bases; nucleotides not matched to a gene: 8. CDR1 and CDR2 from the germline V gene are SQVTM and ANQGSEA.